This T cell receptor beta chain was captured by sequencing in a study of OX40 agonist ivuxolimab in advanced cancers. Study overall: Patients in the trial were receiving intravenous ivuxolimab every 2 weeks, at doses of 0.01 to 10 mg/kg. Three patients responded partially, comprising one with hepatocellular carcinoma and two with cutaneous melanoma. General study results and limits: It was also the case that some nonresponders had low normalized T-cell clonal expansion.

Germline trimming cut 0 bases from V and 5 bases from J; bases unmatched to any gene: 2. In germline, CDR1 is LGHNA, CDR2 YNFKEQ. CDR3 length: 17 amino acids. Assay: immunoSEQ multiplex PCR; the TCRdb copy retains only in-frame clones and omits some. The top ten clones hold roughly 4% of a sample with about 67,000 clones, about 90% of them seen once. This clone was recorded a few times. What it binds is unknown. The receptor was isolated from an adult with an advanced solid tumor such as melanoma, head and neck, liver or kidney cancer. The sample consisted of CD4+ or CD8+ T cells sorted from blood, taken in a trial of the OX40 agonist ivuxolimab. This chain joins TRBV4-2 and TRBJ2-1, with 15 nucleotides matching TRBD2. The CDR3 coding sequence is TGTGCCAGCAGCCAAGAGGGGACTAGCGGGGGGAACAATGAGCAGTTCTTC. Translated, it gives CASSQEGTSGGNNEQFF.